There are many counts of the clone carrying this T cell receptor beta chain. Its target is not known. TCRdb reanalysed the 5' RACE reads using MiXCR and keeps one entry per CDR3 protein. The sample consists of around 58,000 distinct CDR3 sequences, 3% to 3.5% of them appearing once. This entry comes from a study of neurological immune-mediated disorders. Study outcomes and limitations: HTLV-1-associated myelopathy showed the most TCR clonal expansion; multiple sclerosis the least, below healthy controls.

Trimming took 3 bases from V and 4 from J; bases not matched to a gene: 1. The germline V gene encodes CDR1 SGHRS and CDR2 YFSETQ. This CDR3 comprises 12 residues. Sequenced sample: PBMCs. The rearrangement uses TRBV5-1 and TRBJ2-7; 7 bases are shared with TRBD1. This clonotype originated in a woman aged 55-70 years with multiple sclerosis. The CDR3 DNA is TGCGCCAGCAGCTCACAGGGGTACGAGCAGTACTTC. Translation: CASSSQGYEQYF.